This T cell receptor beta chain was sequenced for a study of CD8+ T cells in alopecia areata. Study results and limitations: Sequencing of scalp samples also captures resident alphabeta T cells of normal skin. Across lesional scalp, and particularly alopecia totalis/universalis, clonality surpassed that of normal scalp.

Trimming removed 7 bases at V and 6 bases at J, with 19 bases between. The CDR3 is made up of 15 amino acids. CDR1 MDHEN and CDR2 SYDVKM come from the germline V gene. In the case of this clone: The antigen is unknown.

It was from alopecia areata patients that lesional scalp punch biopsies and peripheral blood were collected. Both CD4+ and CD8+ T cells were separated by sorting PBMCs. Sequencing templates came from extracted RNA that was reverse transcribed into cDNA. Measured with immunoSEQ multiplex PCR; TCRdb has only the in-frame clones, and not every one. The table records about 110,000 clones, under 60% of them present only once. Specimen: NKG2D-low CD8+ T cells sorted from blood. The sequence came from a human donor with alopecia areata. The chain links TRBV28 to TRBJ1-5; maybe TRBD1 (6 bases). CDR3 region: CASTLKLQGLQPQHF. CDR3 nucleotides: TGTGCCAGCACCCTTAAACTACAGGGACTTCAGCCCCAGCATTTT. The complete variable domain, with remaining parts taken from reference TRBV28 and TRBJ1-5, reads DVKVTQSSRYLVKRTGEKVFLECVQDMDHENMFWYRQDPGLGLRLIYFSYDVKMKEKGDIPEGYSVSREKKERFSLILESASTNQTSMYLCASTLKLQGLQPQHFGDGTRLSIL.